The 25 T cell receptor beta chains in this list originate from one sample, sequenced in a study of blood T cell repertoires in COVID-19 (dated by TCRdb to the early 2020s). The library was generated by the immunoSEQ multiplex PCR assay. TCRdb carries this immuneACCESS record with in-frame sequences only. Its versions omit some clonotypes, under half of them owing to an unresolved V gene in the studies checked, with the rest unexplained. The sample has approximately 110,000 clones on record, 70% to 90% of them singletons. About 2% of the sample is in the top ten clones. Sequences were obtained from peripheral blood. Receptors originate from a human donor in a cohort sampled during active COVID-19.

This clone was recorded only once. The chain has TRBV4-1 and TRBJ2-1; 11 bases are shared with TRBD1. The V gene end was trimmed by 0 bases and the J gene end by 8 bases; junction bases not matched to a gene: 18. The V gene's germline CDR1 is MGHRA and CDR2 YSYEKL. This CDR3 region has 20 residues. The CDR3 DNA is TGCGCCAGCAGCCAAGATTCGATCCTTTATGGACAGGGGGCGCCCGATGAGCAGTTCTTC. Encoded protein: CASSQDSILYGQGAPDEQFF.

This chain uses TRBV30 with TRBJ1-2; maybe TRBD1 (5 bases). CDR3 length: 13 residues. V gave up 2 bases and J gave up 3 bases, with 10 bases separating them. CDR1 is GTSNPN, CDR2 SVGIG, per germline (reference sequence). For the CDR3, the DNA is TGTGCCTGGAGTCAGGGCCTCGACTATGGCTACACCTTC. Its protein is CAWSQGLDYGYTF.

The chain couples TRBV13 to TRBJ1-1, with 9 bases fitting TRBD1. CDR3 length equals 14 residues. V lost 9 bases, J lost 5 bases, and 10 bases stayed unmatched. Germline-derived CDR1 and CDR2 are PRHDT and FYEKMQ (reference sequence). The CDR3 DNA is TGTGCCAGGATTACAGGGGGCGTAGGGACTGAAGCTTTCTTT. It encodes CARITGGVGTEAFF.

The chain carries TRBV7-9 and TRBJ2-5; 11 bases are a match to TRBD2. The junction had 5 bases not matched to a gene; V was cut back by 3 bases and J by 5 bases. Germline-derived CDR1 and CDR2 are SEHNR and FQNEAQ (reference sequence). The CDR3 is 15 amino acids. Here the CDR3 DNA reads TGTGCCAGCAGCTTGTCACTAGCGGGAGTCGAGACCCAGTACTTC. Translated: CASSLSLAGVETQYF.

The CDR3 spells CASSIERGGRQFF. The CDR3 coding sequence is TGTGCCAGTAGTATAGAGCGGGGAGGTCGGCAGTTCTTC. V gene TRBV19 combines with J gene TRBJ2-1; maybe TRBD2 (6 bases). V lost 0 bases to trimming and J lost 12 bases, with 12 bases between them. The CDR3 totals 13 residues. Germline V gives CDR1 LNHDA, CDR2 SQIVND (reference sequence).

The CDR3 bases are TGTGCCAGCCGACAGGGCACCGGGGAGCTGTTTTTT. Residues: CASRQGTGELFF. This chain links TRBV10-3 with TRBJ2-2; 7 nucleotides match TRBD1. The germline gives CDR1 ENHRY, CDR2 SYGVKD. The CDR3 is 12 amino acids. The V gene end was trimmed by 10 bases and the J gene end by 4 bases; junction bases not matched to a gene: 3.

The chain uses TRBV19 and TRBJ1-2, with D possibly TRBD1 on 5 matching bases. Trimming left V 0 bases short and J 4 bases short, with 12 bases between. Germline CDR1 and CDR2: LNHDA and SQIVND (reference sequence). The CDR3 has 15 residues. Here the CDR3 DNA reads TGTGCCAGTAGTATAGATCATAGGGGCGGCTATGGCTACACCTTC. Translation gives CASSIDHRGGYGYTF. The full variable domain, rest sourced from reference TRBV19 and TRBJ1-2, is DGGITQSPKYLFRKEGQNVTLSCEQNLNHDAMYWYRQDPGQGLRLIYYSQIVNDFQKGDIAEGYSVSREKKESFPLTVTSAQKNPTAFYLCASSIDHRGGYGYTFGSGTRLTVV.

The gene calls are TRBV10-3 and TRBJ1-2; the D gene is possibly TRBD1 (5 bases). Germline V gene data show CDR1 as ENHRY and CDR2 as SYGVKD. The CDR3 totals 14 residues. V lost 0 bases and J lost 8, with 13 bases in between. The CDR3 loop reads CAISESGGDSGYTF. The CDR3, as DNA: TGTGCCATCAGTGAGTCGGGGGGTGATTCGGGCTACACCTTC.

This clone was seen more than once but under ten times. The chain couples TRBV5-1 to TRBJ2-2; TRBD1 matches at 11 bases. With 5 bases clipped from V and 6 bases from J, the junction kept 9 bases outside the gene matches. The CDR3 contains 16 residues. Germline-derived CDR1 and CDR2 are SGHRS and YFSETQ. This CDR3 is CASSLRRGQGAGELFF. CDR3 bases: TGCGCCAGCAGTCTACGGCGGGGACAGGGGGCCGGGGAGCTGTTTTTT.

This rearrangement joins TRBV2 to TRBJ2-4; D unclear. This CDR3 has 12 amino acids. With 5 bases removed from V and 4 bases from J, the gap between germline ends came to 6 bases. Germline V gene data show CDR1 as SNHLY and CDR2 as FYNNEI. CDR3 sequence (DNA): TGTGCCAGCAGTACGACTAAAAACATTCAGTACTTC. Its translation is CASSTTKNIQYF. Filled out from reference TRBV2 and TRBJ2-4, the complete variable domain reads EPEVTQTPSHQVTQMGQEVILRCVPISNHLYFYWYRQILGQKVEFLVSFYNNEISEKSEIFDDQFSVERPDGSNFTLKIRSTKLEDSAMYFCASSTTKNIQYFGAGTRLSVL.

This clone occurred a few times. The genes are TRBV6-1 and TRBJ1-6; D is perhaps TRBD1 (5 bases). V lost 1 base and J 14 bases, leaving 12 bases between the germline ends. This CDR3 comprises 13 residues. The germline V gene has CDR1 MNHNS and CDR2 SASEGT. The CDR3 spells CASSEGIGGALHF. CDR3 bases: TGTGCCAGCAGTGAAGGAATAGGAGGGGCCCTCCACTTT.

This chain links TRBV15 with TRBJ1-5; perhaps TRBD1 as D (6 bases). Germline CDR1 is LNHNV and CDR2 is YYDKDF (reference sequence). The CDR3 runs to 16 residues. V was trimmed by 0 bases and J by 7 bases, leaving 16 bases between them. CDR3 residues: CATSRDRGAQGQPQHF. CDR3 DNA sequence: TGTGCCACCAGCAGAGATCGGGGGGCGCAGGGGCAGCCCCAGCATTTT.

V and J are TRBV30 and TRBJ1-3; D gene unclear. CDR3 length equals 16 residues. V gave up 0 bases and J gave up 0 bases, with 12 bases separating them. Germline lookup yields CDR1 GTSNPN and CDR2 SVGIG (reference sequence). The CDR3 coding sequence is TGTGCCTGGAGTGTAAAGGAGGCCGTCTCTGGAAACACCATATATTTT. Translating gives CAWSVKEAVSGNTIYF.

The chain recombines TRBV6-5 with TRBJ2-5, with a possible D match to TRBD1 (6 bases). Germline CDR1 and CDR2: MNHEY and SVGAGI. The CDR3 has 14 amino acids. Trimming cost V 5 bases and J 5 bases, with 15 bases left between them. The CDR3 DNA sequence: TGTGCCAGCAGTACCCTGGACAGACCCGAGACCCAGTACTTC. Its translation: CASSTLDRPETQYF.

This clone is a singleton in its sample. The V call is TRBV9, the J call TRBJ2-1, with 7 bases fitting TRBD2. CDR1 is SGDLS and CDR2 is YYNGEE in the germline V gene. The trim removed 3 bases at V and 8 bases at J, leaving 8 bases unmatched. CDR3 length: 14 residues. The CDR3 loop reads CASSGRAGSDEQFF. The CDR3 DNA is TGTGCCAGCAGCGGAAGAGCGGGAAGTGATGAGCAGTTCTTC.

The gene calls are TRBV10-3 and TRBJ1-1, with TRBD1 matching over 10 bases. Germline CDR1 is ENHRY and CDR2 is SYGVKD. V lost 6 bases and J lost 4; bases outside the gene matches: 5. CDR3 length equals 14 residues. The CDR3 sequence is CAIRRGQGSTEAFF. The CDR3 DNA sequence: TGTGCCATCAGAAGGGGACAGGGGAGCACTGAAGCTTTCTTT.

The CDR3 sequence is CASSLGRTGGAYEQYF. DNA for the CDR3: TGTGCCAGCAGCTTAGGCCGGACTGGAGGAGCCTACGAGCAGTACTTC. The chain links TRBV7-2 to TRBJ2-7, with D possibly being TRBD2 (5 bases). CDR1 is SGHTA and CDR2 is FQGNSA in the germline V gene. Trimming removed 1 base at V and 2 bases at J, with 15 bases between. The CDR3 covers 16 residues.

The chain is built from TRBV5-1 and TRBJ1-1, with D tentatively TRBD1 (5 bases). The ends were cut back, 4 bases at V and 5 bases at J, with 18 bases in the middle. CDR1 and CDR2 from the germline V gene are SGHRS and YFSETQ. This CDR3 comprises 15 residues. In nucleotides, the CDR3 is TGCGCCAGCAGCACAGGACTCCAAGGAGGGACTGAAGCTTTCTTT. Protein product: CASSTGLQGGTEAFF.

This clone appeared a few times. The chain joins TRBV11-1 to TRBJ1-6; possibly TRBD1 for D (6 bases). CDR3 length: 11 amino acids. The V gene's germline CDR1 is SGHAT and CDR2 FQDESV (reference sequence). Deletions cut 5 bases from V and 12 bases from J, with 8 bases between. CDR3 loop: CASSLQGPLHF. The CDR3 bases are TGTGCCAGCAGCCTACAGGGACCCCTCCACTTT.

The chain is built from TRBV5-1 and TRBJ2-3, with D unclear. This CDR3 region has 11 residues. Germline-derived CDR1 and CDR2 are SGHRS and YFSETQ. Trimming removed 6 bases at V and 4 bases at J, with 6 bases between. The CDR3 DNA reads as TGCGCCAGCATGTCCGCAGATACGCAGTATTTT. Translated: CASMSADTQYF.

The chain couples TRBV28 to TRBJ2-7; TRBD1 matches at 7 bases. Looked up from germline, CDR1 is MDHEN and CDR2 is SYDVKM. The CDR3 has 14 residues. J lost 3 bases, V lost 8 bases, and 10 bases had no gene match. CDR3 sequence (DNA): TGTGCCAGCTTAATGACGGGACAGATCTACGAGCAGTACTTC. Protein: CASLMTGQIYEQYF.

The chain employs TRBV6-5 and TRBJ2-7; TRBD1 matches at 7 bases. V lost 8 bases and J lost 4; bases outside the gene matches: 5. The CDR3 is 12 residues long. The germline CDR1 and CDR2 sequences are MNHEY and SVGAGI. CDR3 bases: TGTGCCAGCCGGGACAGTGGTTACGAGCAGTACTTC. This gives the protein CASRDSGYEQYF.

This rearrangement joins TRBV19 to TRBJ2-1; 11 nucleotides align to TRBD2. V shed 6 bases, J shed 8 bases, and the junction held 3 bases outside the gene matches. In germline, CDR1 is LNHDA, CDR2 SQIVND (reference sequence). The CDR3 has 13 residues. CDR3: CASRTSGIYEQFF. The CDR3 DNA follows: TGTGCCAGTAGGACTAGCGGGATTTATGAGCAGTTCTTC.

This rearrangement joins TRBV6-2 or TRBV6-3 to TRBJ1-1; D perhaps matches TRBD1 (5 bases). V lost 2 bases and J 1 base, leaving 8 bases between the germline ends. The CDR3 runs to 14 residues. Per the germline V gene, CDR1 is MNHEY and CDR2 is SVGEGT. The CDR3 DNA follows: TGTGCCAGCAGTTACGACAGAACGAACACTGAAGCTTTCTTT. Protein sequence: CASSYDRTNTEAFF.

The genes are TRBV7-9 and TRBJ1-1; the D gene is possibly TRBD1 (6 bases). CDR3 length: 14 amino acids. The germline CDR1 and CDR2 sequences are SEHNR and FQNEAQ (reference sequence). Between the trimmed V and J ends, which lost 1 base and 1 base, there was a span of 7 bases. The CDR3 loop is CASSLGTANTEAFF. The DNA of the CDR3 is TGTGCCAGCAGCTTAGGGACAGCGAACACTGAAGCTTTCTTT.